This T cell receptor beta chain was obtained from a study of low-dose radiotherapy and immunotherapy resistance in tumors. Whole-study context: Participants in Cohort 2 were given 1 Gy per fraction every two weeks, for 13 Gy over 26 weeks. Patients took oral aspirin 300 mg daily for four cycles from cycle 1 day 1.

Described time point: after trial treatment. Treatment here: LDRT plus nivolumab, ipilimumab, low-dose cyclophosphamide and aspirin (RACIN trial). Patients who could take part had advanced solid tumors with no tumor-infiltrating lymphocytes. TRAV- and TRBV-specific primers primed first-strand cDNA, covering alpha and beta chains. The TCRs were subjected to amplification over around 18 PCR cycles employing a constant-region primer in conjunction with a V-primer adapter. TCRdb itself ran the reads through MiXCR, one entry per CDR3 protein. Of tens of thousands of distinct CDR3 sequences listed, under 25% are singletons. Note on this clonotype: Given a far larger clone just one base away, this is likely a sequencing read error.

The CDR3 spans 12 residues. Trimming took 7 bases from V and 10 from J; bases not matched to a gene: 6. The germline V gene has CDR1 MDHEN and CDR2 SYDVKM. The sequence was collected from a female donor with ovarian cancer. The sample was PBMCs, taken after low-dose radiotherapy plus immunotherapy. The chain combines TRBV28 with TRBJ2-1; 8 bases are a match to TRBD1. The CDR3 loop is CASMGQVREQFF. The DNA of the CDR3 is TGTGCCAGCATGGGACAGGTCCGGGAGCAGTTCTTC.